The T cell receptor (beta chain) described here comes from a study of monozygotic twins with inflammatory bowel disease. TCRdb reprocessed the 5' RACE reads; each CDR3 protein has one entry and no DNA is given. In all, the sample yields approximately 380,000 distinct CDR3 sequences. There are 14 residues in the CDR3. CDR1 is SGHTA, CDR2 FQGNSA, per germline. V gene TRBV7-2 combines with J gene TRBJ1-2; TCRdb lists TRBD1, though no DNA is available to test this call. The clonotype comes from a human donor with ulcerative colitis or Crohn's disease, or a healthy co-twin of an affected twin (not recorded which). The sequenced sample consisted of blood. The CDR3 region is CASSIQQGAYGYTF. The complete variable domain, with remaining parts taken from reference TRBV7-2 and TRBJ1-2, reads GAGVSQSPSNKVTEKGKDVELRCDPISGHTALYWYRQSLGQGLEFLIYFQGNSAPDKSGLPSDRFSAERTGGSVSTLTIQRTQQEDSAVYLCASSIQQGAYGYTFGSGTRLTVV.